This T cell receptor beta chain stems from a study of read filtering for tumor transcriptome and immune sequencing. This library used around 0.4 ug RNA and molecular barcoded adaptors spanning alpha/delta and beta/gamma chains. A single record per CDR3 protein comes from TCRdb applying MiXCR to the reads. The sample contains 100,000 to 150,000 distinct CDR3 sequences, 10% to 15% of which appear only once. V lost 6 bases, J lost 4 bases, and 16 bases lay in between. The CDR3 spans 15 residues. This clonotype was recorded many times. The TCR sequence derives from a donor aged 40 or over with multiple myeloma. This chain joins TRBV12-3 or TRBV12-4 and TRBJ2-1, with D possibly being TRBD1 or TRBD2 (5 bases each). The sample was a population of CD138-negative cells sorted from bone marrow. The CDR3 DNA sequence: TGTGCCAGCAGCACACCGGGACGTTCTTACAATGAGCAGTTCTTC. Protein sequence: CASSTPGRSYNEQFF.